The 22 T cell receptor beta chains below were found in one sample sequenced in a study of CD8 T cells in Susac syndrome. Random hexamers were used to reverse transcribe roughly 0.45 to 1 ug of RNA. MiXCR, applied by TCRdb to the immunoSEQ multiplex PCR reads, yields one record per CDR3 protein. The table shows 90,000 to 150,000 distinct CDR3 sequences, with just under 95% occurring only once. The sequenced sample consisted of CD4+ T cells from PBMCs. The receptors come from a human donor with multiple sclerosis.

The chain recombines TRBV27 with TRBJ1-5; TRBD1 might be the D (6 bases). This CDR3 is built from 14 residues. V shed 5 bases and J shed 4 bases, with 12 bases lying between them. Per germline, CDR1 MNHEY and CDR2 SMNVEV (reference sequence). In nucleotides, the CDR3 is TGTGCCAGCAGTAGGCGGACAGAGAATCAGCCCCAGCATTTT. Amino acids: CASSRRTENQPQHF.

A note on this clonotype: Germline is not matched at one junction end, which may reflect a read error. The chain carries TRBV7-7 and TRBJ2-2, with D possibly TRBD2 on 7 matching bases. The CDR3 covers 14 residues. CDR1 SSHAT and CDR2 FNYEAQ come from the germline V gene (reference sequence). CDR3 sequence (DNA): TGTGCTAGCAGCGTAGGGGGGGGCACCGGGGAGCTGTTTTTT. It codes for CASSVGGGTGELFF.

The CDR3 coding sequence is TGCGCCAGCAGTGAGTCGGCCGCGACCTACAATGAGCAGTTCTTC. The encoded protein is CASSESAATYNEQFF. V and J are TRBV10-2 and TRBJ2-1; D not certain. CDR1 and CDR2 from the germline V gene are WSHSY and SAAADI. V gave up 0 bases and J gave up 2 bases, with 8 bases separating them. The CDR3 sequence is 15 residues long.

The chain employs TRBV27 and TRBJ2-3; 9 nucleotides line up with TRBD1. CDR3 length: 15 amino acids. The germline V gene has CDR1 MNHEY and CDR2 SMNVEV (reference sequence). V lost 6 bases, J lost 2 bases, and 6 bases stayed unmatched. The CDR3 nucleotides read TGTGCCAGCAGGATCGACAGGGGGGTCACAGATACGCAGTATTTT. This sequence encodes CASRIDRGVTDTQYF.

This clonotype occurred once. The genes are TRBV6-1 and TRBJ1-5; no definite D call. Germline V gene lookup returns CDR1 MNHNS and CDR2 SASEGT. The CDR3 sequence is 15 residues long. V dropped 3 bases and J dropped 6 bases, with 15 bases sitting between them. The CDR3 DNA is TGTGCCAGCAGTGAGGTACCCTCAGGCGGTCAGCCCCAGCATTTT. Encoded protein: CASSEVPSGGQPQHF.

J is TRBJ1-5 and V is TRBV6-1; D unclear. This CDR3 spans 13 amino acids. Germline V gene data show CDR1 as MNHNS and CDR2 as SASEGT. V lost 4 bases and J lost 5, with 9 bases in between. For the CDR3, the DNA is TGTGCCAGCAGTGCCTGGAGGTATCAGCCCCAGCATTTT. Its protein is CASSAWRYQPQHF.

The rearrangement uses TRBV27 and TRBJ2-3, with TRBD1 matching over 9 bases. With V trimmed by 4 bases and J by 7 bases, 9 bases remained unmatched. The CDR3 has 15 amino acids. Germline V gene lookup returns CDR1 MNHEY and CDR2 SMNVEV (reference sequence). The CDR3 spells CASSSRRQGGHTQYF. The CDR3 DNA reads as TGTGCCAGCAGTTCACGGCGACAGGGGGGGCATACGCAGTATTTT.

The rearrangement uses TRBV5-4 and TRBJ1-1; weak D call: TRBD1 (5 bases). V lost 5 bases, J lost 8 bases, and 13 bases lay in between. The CDR3 has 12 amino acids. Per the germline V gene, CDR1 is SGHNT and CDR2 is YYREEE (reference sequence). The CDR3 protein is CASRQQGGEAFF. CDR3 sequence (DNA): TGTGCCAGCAGACAGCAGGGAGGAGAAGCTTTCTTT.

The chain recombines TRBV5-6 with TRBJ1-2; maybe TRBD1 (5 bases). The CDR3 loop spans 13 amino acids. CDR1 and CDR2 (germline): SGHDT, YYEEEE. V lost 2 bases and J lost 4, with 9 bases in between. The CDR3 nucleotides read TGTGCCAGCAGCTTCGAGGGACTCTATGGCTACACCTTC. It specifies CASSFEGLYGYTF.

This chain uses TRBV28 with TRBJ2-2, with D maybe TRBD1 (8 bases). The CDR3 loop spans 15 amino acids. V gave up 4 bases and J gave up 7 bases, with 16 bases separating them. Germline CDR1 and CDR2: MDHEN and SYDVKM. The CDR3, as DNA: TGTGCCAGCAGTTCTACAGGGGGGGAGGACGGGGAGCTGTTTTTT. Residues: CASSSTGGEDGELFF.

V usage is TRBV6-5 and J usage is TRBJ2-1; D is unclear. Trimming cost V 6 bases and J 9 bases, with 9 bases left between them. This CDR3 region has 11 residues. CDR1 is MNHEY and CDR2 is SVGAGI in the germline V gene. For the CDR3, the DNA is TGTGCCAGCAGCAGGACCGGTGAGCAGTTCTTC. It encodes CASSRTGEQFF.

The chain has TRBV29-1 and TRBJ1-2, with D possibly matching TRBD1 (5 bases). Trimming shortened V by 6 bases and J by 0 bases, and 11 bases separated the two germline ends. The CDR3 length is 13 residues. Germline CDR1 SQVTM, CDR2 ANQGSEA. CDR3 sequence: CSVRDGANYGYTF. CDR3 sequence (DNA): TGCAGCGTGCGGGACGGAGCTAACTATGGCTACACCTTC.

The rearrangement uses TRBV6-5 and TRBJ1-5; maybe TRBD1 (5 bases). CDR3 length equals 15 residues. Germline assignment: CDR1 MNHEY and CDR2 SVGAGI. Trimming took off 2 bases at V and 5 bases at J, with 13 bases between the two ends. The CDR3 loop is CASSYTGAGDQPQHF. As DNA, the CDR3 is TGTGCCAGCAGTTACACGGGAGCGGGGGATCAGCCCCAGCATTTT.

The V and J genes are TRBV7-2 and TRBJ2-7; 7 positions match TRBD1. The trim removed 5 bases at V and 3 bases at J, leaving 7 bases unmatched. There are 14 residues in the CDR3. CDR1 is SGHTA and CDR2 is FQGNSA in the germline V gene. The DNA of the CDR3 is TGTGCCAGCAGCCGAAGACAGGGAAGCTACGAGCAGTACTTC. Translated: CASSRRQGSYEQYF.

This rearrangement joins TRBV28 to TRBJ2-5, with 7 positions matching TRBD2. CDR1 is MDHEN and CDR2 is SYDVKM in the germline V gene. V lost 9 bases, J lost 4 bases, and 8 bases stayed unmatched. CDR3 size: 13 residues. Written as DNA, the CDR3 is TGTGCCAGTGGCAAGGCGGGGGTAGAGACCCAGTACTTC. It codes for CASGKAGVETQYF.

The gene calls are TRBV24-1 and TRBJ2-7; 8 bases agree with TRBD2. The CDR3 has 14 amino acids. The J segment lost 5 bases and the V segment lost 2 bases, leaving 4 bases of the junction unmatched. Germline values: CDR1 KGHDR, CDR2 SFDVKD. This CDR3 is CATSDSRGANEQYF. The CDR3 nucleotides read TGTGCCACCAGTGATTCGCGGGGGGCCAACGAGCAGTACTTC.

Written as DNA, the CDR3 is TGCAGTGCTAGAGCACGGACAGGGGTTGGTGGCTACACCTTC. This translates into CSARARTGVGGYTF. V gene TRBV20-1 combines with J gene TRBJ1-2; 9 bases are a match to TRBD1. The CDR3 covers 14 residues. Losses at the gene ends were 1 base for V and 7 bases for J; bases not matched to a gene: 7. Germline lookup yields CDR1 DFQATT and CDR2 SNEGSKA (reference sequence).

V is TRBV7-6 and J is TRBJ2-7; D remains ambiguous. Germline V gene sequence: CDR1 SGHVS, CDR2 FNYEAQ. The V and J ends lost 1 base and 5 bases respectively, with 6 bases between them. CDR3 length: 12 residues. The CDR3 DNA sequence: TGTGCCAGCAGCTTAGGTGGCCACGAGCAGTACTTC. It codes for CASSLGGHEQYF. Supplemented by reference TRBV7-6 and TRBJ2-7, the full variable domain reads GAGVSQSPRYKVTKRGQDVALRCDPISGHVSLYWYRQALGQGPEFLTYFNYEAQQDKSGLPNDRFSAERPEGSISTLTIQRTEQRDSAMYRCASSLGGHEQYFGPGTRLTVT.

In its sample, this clonotype was seen once. This chain joins TRBV2 and TRBJ2-7; D is unresolved. The germline CDR1 and CDR2 sequences are SNHLY and FYNNEI. The CDR3 sequence is 14 residues long. Trimming pared 6 bases from V and 0 bases from J, leaving 12 bases between. Written as DNA, the CDR3 is TGTGCCAGCAGAGGATTGAGGATCTCCTACGAGCAGTACTTC. This translates into CASRGLRISYEQYF.

The gene calls are TRBV20-1 and TRBJ1-5, with D perhaps TRBD1 (5 bases). The ends were cut back, 6 bases at V and 4 bases at J, with 13 bases in the middle. The CDR3 extends over 13 amino acids. Germline loops: CDR1 DFQATT, CDR2 SNEGSKA (reference sequence). In DNA form, the CDR3 reads TGCAGTGCAAAGGACACATCGAATCAGCCCCAGCATTTT. It codes for CSAKDTSNQPQHF.

The V and J genes are TRBV3-1 and TRBJ1-4; tentatively, D is TRBD1 (6 bases). V lost 3 bases and J 3 bases, leaving 8 bases between the germline ends. The CDR3 spans 14 residues. Germline lookup yields CDR1 LGHDT and CDR2 YNNKEL (reference sequence). The CDR3 nucleotides are TGTGCCAGCAGCCACAGGGGTCCTAATGAAAAACTGTTTTTT. Translating it yields CASSHRGPNEKLFF.

The chain links TRBV13 to TRBJ2-4; TRBD2 matches 14 bases. CDR1 and CDR2 from the germline V gene are PRHDT and FYEKMQ (reference sequence). The CDR3 runs to 21 residues. V gave up 4 bases and J gave up 8 bases; unmatched junction bases: 22. This chain's CDR3 is CASSSTTGLAGAEGSRDIQYF. The CDR3 DNA sequence: TGTGCCAGCAGCTCCACAACGGGACTAGCGGGGGCCGAGGGGAGTAGAGACATTCAGTACTTC.